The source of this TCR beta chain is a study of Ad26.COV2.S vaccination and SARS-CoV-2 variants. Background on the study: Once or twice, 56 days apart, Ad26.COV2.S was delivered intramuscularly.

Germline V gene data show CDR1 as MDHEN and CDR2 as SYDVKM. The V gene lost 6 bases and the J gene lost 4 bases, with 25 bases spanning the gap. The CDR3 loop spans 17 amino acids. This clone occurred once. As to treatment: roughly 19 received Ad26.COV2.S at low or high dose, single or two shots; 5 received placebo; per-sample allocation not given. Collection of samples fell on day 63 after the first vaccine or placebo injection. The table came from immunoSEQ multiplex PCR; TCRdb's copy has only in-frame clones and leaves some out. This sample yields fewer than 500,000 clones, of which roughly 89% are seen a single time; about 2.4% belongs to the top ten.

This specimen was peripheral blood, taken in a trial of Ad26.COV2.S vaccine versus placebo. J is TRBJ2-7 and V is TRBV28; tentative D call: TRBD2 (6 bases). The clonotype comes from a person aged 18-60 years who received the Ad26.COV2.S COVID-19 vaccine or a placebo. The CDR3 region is CASSRQLGGTAPYEQYF. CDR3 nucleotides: TGTGCCAGCAGCCGCCAACTCGGGGGAACCGCCCCATACGAGCAGTACTTC.